Shown below are 2 T cell receptor beta chains from a single sample sequenced in a study of human T cells and chemical hapten exposure. TCRdb re-called the RACE reads with MiXCR, one entry per CDR3 protein. The sample has roughly 50,000 distinct CDR3 sequences; roughly 9.6% are singletons. This sample's time point: patch test 1, 2 weeks after DPC sensitization. Treatment in this sample: therapeutic diphenylcyclopropenone sensitization with weekly scalp DPC. It was from unfractionated whole blood that total RNA was extracted. Sequencing was performed on whole blood, taken in connection with sensitization to the hapten diphenylcyclopropenone (DPC). The receptors here all came from a woman aged 40 to 50 with alopecia areata. Some clones in this sample may be carry-over from other donors' samples.

The genes are TRBV4-3 and TRBJ1-5; no reliable D call. This CDR3 has 14 amino acids. Germline CDR1 reads LGHNA; CDR2 reads YSLEER. V was clipped by 1 base and J by 7 bases, with 11 bases between them. The CDR3 spells CASSQVRGRQPQHF. The CDR3 region has the DNA TGCGCCAGCAGCCAAGTGCGAGGGCGGCAGCCCCAGCATTTT.

The genes are TRBV12-3 or TRBV12-4 and TRBJ1-1; D gene ambiguous. The CDR3 loop spans 14 amino acids. The V end was cut by 3 bases, the J end by 3 bases, with 11 bases between. CDR3 nucleotide sequence: TGTGCCAGCAGTTTGTCGCCGGGGTACACTGAAGCTTTCTTT. Protein product: CASSLSPGYTEAFF.